This TCR beta chain comes out of a study of early T cells in non-severe SARS-CoV-2 infection. Overall study context: Chains were not paired, and sequencing was done on bulk RNA from unsorted whole blood. Study-level findings and limits: VDJdb-based annotation leaned toward anti-spike CD8 responses and missed private and CD4 specificities.

Molecules of cDNA were individually given unique molecular identifiers that were attached to them. Using its own MiXCR run on the 5' RACE reads, TCRdb lists one record per CDR3 protein. The data contain some 19,000 distinct CDR3 sequences, 4% to 5.5% of them seen just once; the ten biggest clones take up roughly 7%. This CDR3 region has 16 residues. V was cut by 2 bases and J by 8 bases, with 18 bases left in between. Germline V gives CDR1 LGHNT, CDR2 FRNRAP. This clonotype was detected many times. The antigen remains undetermined. This TCR came from an adult who was a healthcare worker with PCR-confirmed SARS-CoV-2 infection or an uninfected control (not recorded which). The sample consisted of whole blood. The V and J genes are TRBV12-5 and TRBJ1-4; tentative D call: TRBD1 (5 bases). The chain's CDR3 is CASGLTAGLLAEKLFF. Written as DNA, the CDR3 is TGTGCTAGTGGTTTGACCGCGGGACTCTTGGCCGAAAAACTGTTTTTT.